These 3 T cell receptor beta chains were all obtained from the same sample, sequenced in a study of cytomegalovirus exposure and HLA in healthy donors (dated 2017 in TCRdb). Library prep was done by the immunoSEQ multiplex PCR assay. The multiplex PCR relied on a mix of 60 forward primers for TCR Vbeta segments and 13 reverse primers for TCR Jbeta segments. TCRdb limited this immuneACCESS table to in-frame rearrangements with V and J called. A share of clones is missing; checked studies link under half to unresolved V genes, and the rest is unexplained. The sample table contains 300,000 or so clones; only one count was recorded for just under 85% of them. The ten largest clones capture 2% to 2.5% of the sample. Sequenced: PBMCs. These receptors were taken from a woman between 35 and 50 years old in good health and CMV-seropositive.

This chain uses TRBV9 with TRBJ2-2; 9 nucleotides line up with TRBD2. After removal of 0 bases from V and 2 bases from J, the junction contained 2 bases not matched to a gene. CDR1 SGDLS and CDR2 YYNGEE come from the germline V gene. The CDR3 is made up of 16 amino acids. The CDR3 region is CASSVVAGDNTGELFF. The CDR3 DNA follows: TGTGCCAGCAGCGTAGTAGCGGGAGATAACACCGGGGAGCTGTTTTTT.

The chain uses TRBV7-9 and TRBJ1-1, with 9 bases aligning to TRBD1. Unmatched junction bases numbered 5, after V lost 5 bases and J lost 7 bases. The germline gives CDR1 SEHNR, CDR2 FQNEAQ (reference sequence). The CDR3 loop spans 13 amino acids. CDR3 loop: CASSQQGAYEAFF. The CDR3 DNA is TGTGCCAGCAGCCAACAGGGGGCCTATGAAGCTTTCTTT.

Of note for this clone: Other nucleotide sequences in the sample specify the same CDR3. This rearrangement joins TRBV11-3 to TRBJ1-3, with 9 bases matching TRBD1. This CDR3 is built from 16 residues. Trimming removed 5 bases from V and 1 base from J; junction bases left unmatched: 6. Germline V gene sequence: CDR1 SGHNT, CDR2 YENEEA. CDR3 residues: CASSPGTGRSGNTIYF. The DNA of the CDR3 is TGTGCCAGCAGCCCTGGGACAGGGAGGTCTGGAAACACCATATATTTT.